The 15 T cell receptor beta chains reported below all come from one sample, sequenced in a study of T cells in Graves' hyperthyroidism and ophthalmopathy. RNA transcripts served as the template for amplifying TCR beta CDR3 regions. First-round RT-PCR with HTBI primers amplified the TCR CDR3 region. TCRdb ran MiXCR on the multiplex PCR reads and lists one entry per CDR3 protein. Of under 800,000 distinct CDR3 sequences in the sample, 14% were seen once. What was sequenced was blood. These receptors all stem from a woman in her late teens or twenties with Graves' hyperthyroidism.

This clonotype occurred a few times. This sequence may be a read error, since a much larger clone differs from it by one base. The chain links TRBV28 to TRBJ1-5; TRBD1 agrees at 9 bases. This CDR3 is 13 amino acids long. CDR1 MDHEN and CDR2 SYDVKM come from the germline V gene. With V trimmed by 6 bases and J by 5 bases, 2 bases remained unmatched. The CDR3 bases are TGTGCCAGCAGGTGGGACAGGGATCAGCCCCAGCATTTT. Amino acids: CASRWDRDQPQHF.

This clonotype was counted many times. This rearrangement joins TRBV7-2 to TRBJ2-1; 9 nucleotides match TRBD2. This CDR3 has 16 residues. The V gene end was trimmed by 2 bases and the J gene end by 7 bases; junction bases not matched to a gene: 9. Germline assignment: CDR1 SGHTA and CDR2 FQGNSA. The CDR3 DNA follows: TGTGCCAGCAGCTTAATCGGCGGGAGGGCCGTAAATGAGCAGTTCTTC. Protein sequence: CASSLIGGRAVNEQFF.

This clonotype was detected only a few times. CDR3 loop: CASSQGLTEAFF. The DNA of the CDR3 is TGTGCCAGCAGTCAGGGTCTCACTGAAGCTTTCTTT. The V and J genes are TRBV6-1 and TRBJ1-1; D perhaps matches TRBD1 (5 bases). CDR1 and CDR2 from the germline V gene are MNHNS and SASEGT. The CDR3 extends over 12 amino acids. V was clipped by 5 bases and J by 4 bases, with 8 bases between them.

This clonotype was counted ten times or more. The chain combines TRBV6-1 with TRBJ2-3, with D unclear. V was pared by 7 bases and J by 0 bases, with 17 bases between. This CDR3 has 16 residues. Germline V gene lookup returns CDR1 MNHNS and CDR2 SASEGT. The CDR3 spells CASIQPSDISTDTQYF. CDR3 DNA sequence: TGTGCCAGCATTCAACCCTCGGATATTAGCACAGATACGCAGTATTTT.

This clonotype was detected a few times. The CDR3 loop reads CASSTGQTSSYEQYF. CDR3 nucleotide sequence: TGTGCCAGCAGCACGGGACAGACGAGCTCCTACGAGCAGTACTTC. This sequence joins TRBV9 and TRBJ2-7; 7 nucleotides match TRBD1. CDR1 SGDLS and CDR2 YYNGEE come from the germline V gene. With V trimmed by 4 bases and J by 0 bases, 7 bases remained unmatched. This CDR3 is built from 15 residues.

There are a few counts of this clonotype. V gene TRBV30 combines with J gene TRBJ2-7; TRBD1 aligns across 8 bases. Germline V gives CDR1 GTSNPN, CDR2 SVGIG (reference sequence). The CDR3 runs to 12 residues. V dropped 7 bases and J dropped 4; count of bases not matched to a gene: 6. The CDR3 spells CAFDRGQYEQYF. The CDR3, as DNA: TGTGCCTTTGACAGGGGACAATACGAGCAGTACTTC.

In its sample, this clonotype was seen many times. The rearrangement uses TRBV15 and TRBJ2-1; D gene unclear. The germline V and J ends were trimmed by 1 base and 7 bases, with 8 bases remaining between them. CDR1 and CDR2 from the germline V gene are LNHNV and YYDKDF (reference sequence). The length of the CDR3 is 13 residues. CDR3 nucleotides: TGTGCCACCAGCAGAGTTCCCTCGAATGAGCAGTTCTTC. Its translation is CATSRVPSNEQFF.

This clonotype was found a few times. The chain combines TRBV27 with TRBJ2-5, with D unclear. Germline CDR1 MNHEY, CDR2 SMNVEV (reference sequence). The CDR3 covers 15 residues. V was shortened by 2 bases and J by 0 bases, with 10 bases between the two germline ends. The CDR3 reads CASSLRTPYQETQYF. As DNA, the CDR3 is TGTGCCAGCAGTTTAAGAACGCCTTACCAAGAGACCCAGTACTTC.

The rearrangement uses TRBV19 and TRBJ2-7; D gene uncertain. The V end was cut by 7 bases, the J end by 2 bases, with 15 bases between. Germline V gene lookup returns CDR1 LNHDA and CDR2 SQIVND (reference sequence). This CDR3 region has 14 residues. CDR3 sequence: CASTSQTGAYEQYF. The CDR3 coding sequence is TGTGCCAGTACCTCCCAAACGGGCGCCTACGAGCAGTACTTC.

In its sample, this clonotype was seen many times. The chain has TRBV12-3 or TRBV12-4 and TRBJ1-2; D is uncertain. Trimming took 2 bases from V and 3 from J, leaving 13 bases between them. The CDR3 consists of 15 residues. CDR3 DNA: TGTGCCAGCAGTTTACTTGGTGTGACTCACTATGGCTACACCTTC. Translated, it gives CASSLLGVTHYGYTF.

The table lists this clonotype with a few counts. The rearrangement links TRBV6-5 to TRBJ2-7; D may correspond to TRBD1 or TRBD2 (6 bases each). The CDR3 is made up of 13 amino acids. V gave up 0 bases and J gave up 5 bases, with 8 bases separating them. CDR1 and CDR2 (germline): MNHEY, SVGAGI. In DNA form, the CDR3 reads TGTGCCAGCAGTTACTCAGGGGGGAACGAGCAGTACTTC. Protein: CASSYSGGNEQYF.

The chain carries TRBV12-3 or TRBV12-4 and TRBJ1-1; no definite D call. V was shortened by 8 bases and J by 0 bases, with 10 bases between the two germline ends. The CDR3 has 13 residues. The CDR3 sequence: CASLSTLNTEAFF. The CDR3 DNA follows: TGTGCCAGCCTTTCCACGCTGAACACTGAAGCTTTCTTT.

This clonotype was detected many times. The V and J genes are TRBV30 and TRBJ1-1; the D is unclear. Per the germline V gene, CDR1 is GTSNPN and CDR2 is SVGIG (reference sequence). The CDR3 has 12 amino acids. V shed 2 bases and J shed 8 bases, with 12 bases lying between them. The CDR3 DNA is TGTGCCTGGAGTAGAATTTACAGAGAAGCTTTCTTT. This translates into CAWSRIYREAFF.

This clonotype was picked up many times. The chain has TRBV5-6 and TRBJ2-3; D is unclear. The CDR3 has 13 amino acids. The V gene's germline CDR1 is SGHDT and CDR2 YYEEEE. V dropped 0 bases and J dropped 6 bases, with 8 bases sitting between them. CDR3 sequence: CASSLGVGDTQYF. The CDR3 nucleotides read TGTGCCAGCAGCTTGGGCGTCGGGGATACGCAGTATTTT.

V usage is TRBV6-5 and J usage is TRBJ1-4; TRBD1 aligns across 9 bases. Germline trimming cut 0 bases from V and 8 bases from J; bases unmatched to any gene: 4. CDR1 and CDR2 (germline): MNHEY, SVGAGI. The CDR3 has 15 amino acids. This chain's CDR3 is CASSYSTGGGEKLFF. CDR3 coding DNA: TGTGCCAGCAGTTACTCAACAGGGGGCGGGGAAAAACTGTTTTTT.